The 3 T cell receptor beta chains below come from one sample, sequenced in a study of CD8 T cells in Susac syndrome. RNA amounts of about 0.45 to 1 ug underwent reverse transcription with random hexamers. TCRdb used MiXCR to reprocess the immunoSEQ multiplex PCR reads, holding one entry per CDR3 protein. The sample includes about 430,000 distinct CDR3 sequences, around 83% of them seen just once. The material sequenced was CD8+ T cells from PBMCs. These TCRs come from a human donor with multiple sclerosis.

The chain couples TRBV29-1 to TRBJ2-7; D is uncertain. Trimming stripped 0 bases from V and 0 bases from J, with 6 bases between. CDR1 and CDR2 (germline): SQVTM, ANQGSEA. The CDR3 is made up of 13 amino acids. The DNA of the CDR3 is TGCAGCGTTGAAGAGGGTAGCTCCTACGAGCAGTACTTC. Its protein is CSVEEGSSYEQYF.

This clonotype was seen a single time. The rearrangement uses TRBV3-1 and TRBJ2-4, with D tentatively TRBD2 (6 bases). CDR3 length: 17 amino acids. Looked up from germline, CDR1 is LGHDT and CDR2 is YNNKEL (reference sequence). The V end was cut by 3 bases, the J end by 10 bases, with 25 bases between. In DNA form, the CDR3 reads TGTGCCAGCAGCCATCCCCTCGGGGGATCGAGAAAAAGGATTCAGTACTTC. Its translation is CASSHPLGGSRKRIQYF. Full variable domain (outside the CDR3, taken from reference TRBV3-1 and TRBJ2-4): DTAVSQTPKYLVTQMGNDKSIKCEQNLGHDTMYWYKQDSKKFLKIMFSYNNKELIINETVPNRFSPKSPDKAHLNLHINSLELGDSAVYFCASSHPLGGSRKRIQYFGAGTRLSVL.

The count of this clonotype is one. This chain uses TRBV20-1 with TRBJ1-2, with D unclear. The CDR3 is made up of 13 amino acids. V was cut by 6 bases and J by 0 bases, with 11 bases left in between. The germline V gene has CDR1 DFQATT and CDR2 SNEGSKA (reference sequence). As DNA, the CDR3 is TGCAGTGCATATGAACGCGCTAACTATGGCTACACCTTC. It translates to CSAYERANYGYTF.